These 4 T cell receptor beta chains share one sample of origin, sequenced in a study of memory CD8 T cells in hepatitis C reinfection. Time point: peak reinfection, 3 to 8 weeks after reinfection detection. No in vitro expansion preceded TCR sequencing of the sorted cells. Generated by immunoSEQ multiplex PCR, the TCRdb table keeps only in-frame clones and is missing some. The sample carries fewer than 50,000 clones, roughly 90% recorded once. Sequencing was carried out using naive CD8+ T cells sorted from blood. The receptors were sampled from a man aged 18-30 years with hepatitis C virus infection.

The rearrangement joins TRBV11-2 to TRBJ2-5, with 12 bases matching TRBD2. Germline-derived CDR1 and CDR2 are SGHAT and FQNNGV. V lost 3 bases to trimming and J lost 4 bases; unmatched junction nucleotides: 3. This CDR3 is built from 15 residues. CDR3 sequence reads: CASSFTSGGTETQYF. The CDR3 coding sequence is TGTGCCAGCAGCTTTACTAGCGGGGGGACAGAGACCCAGTACTTC.

V and J are TRBV20-1 and TRBJ2-3; D is perhaps TRBD2 (5 bases). Germline V CDR1 and CDR2: DFQATT, SNEGSKA (reference sequence). The CDR3 consists of 11 residues. The V end was cut by 6 bases, the J end by 6 bases, with 10 bases between. DNA for the CDR3: TGCAGTGCCCACCCGGGGGATACGCAGTATTTT. The encoded protein is CSAHPGDTQYF.

The chain employs TRBV29-1 and TRBJ2-3, with TRBD2 matching over 10 bases. CDR1 is SQVTM and CDR2 is ANQGSEA in the germline V gene. This CDR3 has 18 amino acids. With 2 bases clipped from V and 5 bases from J, the junction kept 16 bases outside the gene matches. In nucleotides, the CDR3 is TGCAGCGTTGAAACCCTAGCGGGAGTATCGGGAGGTATAGATACGCAGTATTTT. Amino acid sequence: CSVETLAGVSGGIDTQYF.

The chain has TRBV13 and TRBJ2-1; D may be TRBD2 (6 bases). The CDR3 extends over 15 amino acids. V dropped 1 base and J dropped 3 bases, with 10 bases sitting between them. Germline CDR1 PRHDT, CDR2 FYEKMQ (reference sequence). CDR3 sequence (DNA): TGTGCCAGCAGCTTAGCGGGAGACGGCTACAATGAGCAGTTCTTC. Translating gives CASSLAGDGYNEQFF.